A single sample is the source of the 5 T cell receptor beta chains below, sequenced in a study of OX40 agonist ivuxolimab in advanced cancers. The repertoire was sequenced with immunoSEQ multiplex PCR; TCRdb's copy has only in-frame clones and lacks some. The sample includes 15,000 or so clones, 84% of them seen just once. The input for sequencing was CD4+ or CD8+ T cells sorted from blood, taken in a trial of the OX40 agonist ivuxolimab. Receptors originate from an adult with an advanced solid tumor such as melanoma, head and neck, liver or kidney cancer.

Comment on this clone: The junction does not match germline at one end; this may be a read error. The genes are TRBV16 and TRBJ1-2; TRBD1 is a possible D gene (6 bases). The CDR3 is 16 residues long. The germline V gene has CDR1 KGHSY and CDR2 FQNENV. The chain's CDR3 is CASSQWGFTGSYGYTF. In DNA form, the CDR3 reads TGTGCCAGCAGTCAATGGGGTTTTACAGGGTCCTATGGCTACACCTTC.

The rearrangement links TRBV6-4 to TRBJ1-2, with D uncertain. V dropped 0 bases and J dropped 8 bases, with 10 bases sitting between them. Germline CDR1 is MRHNA and CDR2 is SNTAGT. The CDR3 length is 13 residues. CDR3 loop: CASSDSEQAGYTF. The DNA for the CDR3 is TGTGCCAGCAGTGACTCGGAGCAGGCAGGCTACACCTTC.

This clone was recorded a few times. This rearrangement joins TRBV25-1 to TRBJ2-1, with TRBD2 matching 7 bases. Losses at the gene ends were 1 base for V and 5 bases for J; bases not matched to a gene: 8. Per germline, CDR1 MGHDK and CDR2 SYGVNS. The CDR3 loop spans 16 amino acids. CDR3 in amino acids: CASSELRAGLNNEQFF. DNA of the CDR3: TGTGCCAGCAGTGAATTAAGAGCGGGACTTAACAATGAGCAGTTCTTC.

The chain couples TRBV6-1 to TRBJ2-1, with D tentatively TRBD2 (6 bases). From germline, CDR1 is MNHNS and CDR2 SASEGT. The CDR3 contains 12 residues. The CDR3: CASSGWNNEQFF. DNA of the CDR3: TGTGCTTCGAGCGGGTGGAACAATGAGCAGTTCTTC.

The chain combines TRBV19 with TRBJ1-2, with 9 bases identical to TRBD1. In germline, CDR1 is LNHDA, CDR2 SQIVND (reference sequence). The CDR3 is 13 amino acids. V shed 6 bases, J shed 6 bases, and the junction held 5 bases outside the gene matches. CDR3: CASSHRGQDGYTF. The CDR3 DNA follows: TGTGCCAGTAGCCACAGGGGGCAGGATGGCTACACCTTC.